The clone carrying this TCR beta chain was seen a handful of times. The data are from a study of T cell repertoires in MIS-A myocarditis. Method: immunoSEQ multiplex PCR; TCRdb's copy keeps in-frame clones and lacks some. The sample carries about 11,000 clones, around 83% recorded once. Looked up from germline, CDR1 is SGHNT and CDR2 is YYREEE (reference sequence). The CDR3 totals 13 residues. Trimming removed 0 bases from V and 7 bases from J, with 8 bases in between. The chain employs TRBV5-4 and TRBJ1-5; the D is unclear. This sequence originates from a man between 18 and 35 years old with fulminant myocarditis from multisystem inflammatory syndrome in adults (MIS-A) after COVID-19. The specimen sequenced was right ventricle heart tissue obtained at autopsy. The CDR3 reads CASSLGNGQPQHF. The CDR3, as DNA: TGTGCCAGCAGCTTGGGGAACGGGCAGCCCCAGCATTTT.